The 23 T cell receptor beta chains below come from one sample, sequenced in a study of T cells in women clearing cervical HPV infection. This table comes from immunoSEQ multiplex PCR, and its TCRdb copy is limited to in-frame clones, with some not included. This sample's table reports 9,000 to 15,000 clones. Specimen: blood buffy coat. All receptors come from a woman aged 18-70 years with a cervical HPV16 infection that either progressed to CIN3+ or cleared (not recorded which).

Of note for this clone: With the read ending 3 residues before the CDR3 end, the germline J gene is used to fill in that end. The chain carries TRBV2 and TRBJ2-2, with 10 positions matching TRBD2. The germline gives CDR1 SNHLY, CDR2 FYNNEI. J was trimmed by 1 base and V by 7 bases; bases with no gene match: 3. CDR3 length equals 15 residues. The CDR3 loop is CASTGLAENTGELFF. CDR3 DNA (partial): TGTGCCAGCACCGGACTAGCGGAGAACACCGGGGAG. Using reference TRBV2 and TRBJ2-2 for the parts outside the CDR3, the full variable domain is EPEVTQTPSHQVTQMGQEVILRCVPISNHLYFYWYRQILGQKVEFLVSFYNNEISEKSEIFDDQFSVERPDGSNFTLKIRSTKLEDSAMYFCASTGLAENTGELFFGEGSRLTVL.

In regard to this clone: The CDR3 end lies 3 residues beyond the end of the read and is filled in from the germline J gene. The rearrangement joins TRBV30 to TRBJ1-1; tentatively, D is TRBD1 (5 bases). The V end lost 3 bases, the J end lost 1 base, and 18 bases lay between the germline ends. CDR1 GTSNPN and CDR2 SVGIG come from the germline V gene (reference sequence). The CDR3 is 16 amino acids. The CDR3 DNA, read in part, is TGTGCCTGGAGGCGCAAAAGGGACTTCAAGAACACTGAA. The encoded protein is CAWRRKRDFKNTE. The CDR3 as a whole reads CAWRRKRDFKNTEAFF.

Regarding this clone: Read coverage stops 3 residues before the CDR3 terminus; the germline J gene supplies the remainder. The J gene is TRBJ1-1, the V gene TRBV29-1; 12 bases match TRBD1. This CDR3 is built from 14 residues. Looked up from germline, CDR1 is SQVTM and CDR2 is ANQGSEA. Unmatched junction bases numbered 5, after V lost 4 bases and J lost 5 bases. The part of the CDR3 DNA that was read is TGCAGCGTTGTCCGGGACAGGGGGCGAACTGAA. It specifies CSVVRDRGRTE. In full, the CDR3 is CSVVRDRGRTEAFF.

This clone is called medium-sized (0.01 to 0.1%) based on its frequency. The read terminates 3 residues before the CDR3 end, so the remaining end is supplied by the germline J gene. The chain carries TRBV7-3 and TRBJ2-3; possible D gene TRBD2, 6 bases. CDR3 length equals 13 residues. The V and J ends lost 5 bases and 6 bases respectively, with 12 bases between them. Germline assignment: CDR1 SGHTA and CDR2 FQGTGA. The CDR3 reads CASSPFGTDTQYF. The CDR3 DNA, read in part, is TGTGCCAGCAGCCCCTTTGGGACTGATACG.

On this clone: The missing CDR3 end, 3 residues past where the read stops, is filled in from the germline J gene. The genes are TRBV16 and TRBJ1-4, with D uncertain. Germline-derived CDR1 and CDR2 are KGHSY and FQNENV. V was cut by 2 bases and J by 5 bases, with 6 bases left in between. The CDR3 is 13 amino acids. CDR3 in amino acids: CASSQRVNEKLFF. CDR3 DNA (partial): TGTGCCAGCAGCCAACGGGTGAATGAAAAA. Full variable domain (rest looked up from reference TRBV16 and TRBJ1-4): GEEVAQTPKHLVRGEGQKAKLYCAPIKGHSYVFWYQQVLKNEFKFLISFQNENVFDETGMPKERFSAKCLPNSPCSLEIQATKLEDSAVYFCASSQRVNEKLFFGSGTQLSVL.

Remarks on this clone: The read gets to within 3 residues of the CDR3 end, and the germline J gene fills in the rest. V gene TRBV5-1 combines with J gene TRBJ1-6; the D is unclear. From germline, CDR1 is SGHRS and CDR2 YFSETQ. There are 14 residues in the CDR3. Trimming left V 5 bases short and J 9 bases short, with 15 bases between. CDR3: CASSEGSLGSPLHF. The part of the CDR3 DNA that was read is TGCGCCAGCAGTGAAGGGTCGCTTGGTTCACCC.

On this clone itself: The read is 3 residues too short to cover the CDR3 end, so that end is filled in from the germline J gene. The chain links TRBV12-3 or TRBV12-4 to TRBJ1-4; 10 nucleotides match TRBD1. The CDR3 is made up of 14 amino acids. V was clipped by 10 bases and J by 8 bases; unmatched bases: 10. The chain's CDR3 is CATYWTGGGEKLFF. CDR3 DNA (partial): TGTGCCACCTACTGGACAGGGGGAGGGGAAAAA.

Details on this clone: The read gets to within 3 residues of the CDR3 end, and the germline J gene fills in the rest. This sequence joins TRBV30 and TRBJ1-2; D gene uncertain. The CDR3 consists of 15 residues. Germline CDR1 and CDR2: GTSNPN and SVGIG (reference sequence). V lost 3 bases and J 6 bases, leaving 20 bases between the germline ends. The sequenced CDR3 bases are TGTGCCTGGAGGACCCCGGGGTTCACGTTTGATGGC. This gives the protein CAWRTPGFTFDG. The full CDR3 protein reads CAWRTPGFTFDGYTF.

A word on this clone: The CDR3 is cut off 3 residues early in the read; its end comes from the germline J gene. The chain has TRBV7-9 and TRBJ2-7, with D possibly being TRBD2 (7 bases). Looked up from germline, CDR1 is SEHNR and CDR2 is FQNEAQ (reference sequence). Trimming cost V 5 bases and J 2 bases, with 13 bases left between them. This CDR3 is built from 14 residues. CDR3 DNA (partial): TGTGCCAGCAGCCCCCAAGGGGGGGCCTACGAG. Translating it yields CASSPQGGAYE. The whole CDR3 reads CASSPQGGAYEQYF.

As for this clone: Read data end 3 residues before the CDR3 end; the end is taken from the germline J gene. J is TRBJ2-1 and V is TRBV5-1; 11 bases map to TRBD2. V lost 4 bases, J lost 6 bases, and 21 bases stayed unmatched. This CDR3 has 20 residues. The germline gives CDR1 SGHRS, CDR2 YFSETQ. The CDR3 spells CASSQSLLAGGSHVGNEQFF. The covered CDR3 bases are TGCGCCAGCAGCCAATCACTCCTAGCGGGGGGCTCCCATGTCGGCAATGAG.

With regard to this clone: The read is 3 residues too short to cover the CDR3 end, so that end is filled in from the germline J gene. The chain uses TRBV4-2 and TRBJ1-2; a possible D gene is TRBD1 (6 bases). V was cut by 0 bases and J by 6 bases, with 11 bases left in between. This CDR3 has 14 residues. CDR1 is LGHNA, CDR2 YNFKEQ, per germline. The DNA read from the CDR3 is TGTGCCAGCAGCCAAGACAGGGGTGGTGATGGC. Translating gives CASSQDRGGDG. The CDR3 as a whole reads CASSQDRGGDGYTF.

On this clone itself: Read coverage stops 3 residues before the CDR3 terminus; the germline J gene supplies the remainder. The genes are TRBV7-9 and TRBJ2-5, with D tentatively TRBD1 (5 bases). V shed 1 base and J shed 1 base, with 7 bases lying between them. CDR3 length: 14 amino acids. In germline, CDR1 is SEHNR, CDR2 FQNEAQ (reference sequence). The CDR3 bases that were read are TGTGCCAGCAGCTTAGGGACAAGCCAAGAGACC. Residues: CASSLGTSQET. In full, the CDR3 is CASSLGTSQETQYF.

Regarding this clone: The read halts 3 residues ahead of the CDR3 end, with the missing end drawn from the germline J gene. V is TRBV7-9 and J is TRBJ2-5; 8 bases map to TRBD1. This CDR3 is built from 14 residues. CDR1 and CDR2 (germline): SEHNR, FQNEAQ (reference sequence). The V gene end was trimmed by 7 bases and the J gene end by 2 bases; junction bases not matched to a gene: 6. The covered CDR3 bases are TGTGCCAGCAACTTTAGACAGGGGCAAGAGACC. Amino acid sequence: CASNFRQGQET. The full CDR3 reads CASNFRQGQETQYF.

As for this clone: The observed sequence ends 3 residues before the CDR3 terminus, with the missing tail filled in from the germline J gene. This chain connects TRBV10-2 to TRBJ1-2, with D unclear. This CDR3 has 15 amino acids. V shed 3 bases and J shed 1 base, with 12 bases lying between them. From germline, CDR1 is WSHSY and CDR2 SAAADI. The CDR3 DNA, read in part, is TGCGCCAGCAGTGAATGGGCGCTGGGTAACTATGGC. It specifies CASSEWALGNYG. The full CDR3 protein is CASSEWALGNYGYTF.

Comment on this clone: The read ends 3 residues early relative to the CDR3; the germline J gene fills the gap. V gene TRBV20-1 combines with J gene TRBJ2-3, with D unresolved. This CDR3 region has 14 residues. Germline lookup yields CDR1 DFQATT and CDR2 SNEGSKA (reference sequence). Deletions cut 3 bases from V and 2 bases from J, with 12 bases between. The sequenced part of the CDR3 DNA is TGCAGTGCTAGTAACAGAGCATTCACAGATACG. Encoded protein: CSASNRAFTDT. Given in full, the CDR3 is CSASNRAFTDTQYF.

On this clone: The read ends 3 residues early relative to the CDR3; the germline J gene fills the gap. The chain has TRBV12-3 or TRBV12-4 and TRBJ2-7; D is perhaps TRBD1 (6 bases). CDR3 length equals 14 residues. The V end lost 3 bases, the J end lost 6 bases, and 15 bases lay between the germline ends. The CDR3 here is CASSLEGGPVEQYF. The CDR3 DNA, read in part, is TGTGCCAGCAGTTTGGAAGGGGGTCCTGTCGAG.

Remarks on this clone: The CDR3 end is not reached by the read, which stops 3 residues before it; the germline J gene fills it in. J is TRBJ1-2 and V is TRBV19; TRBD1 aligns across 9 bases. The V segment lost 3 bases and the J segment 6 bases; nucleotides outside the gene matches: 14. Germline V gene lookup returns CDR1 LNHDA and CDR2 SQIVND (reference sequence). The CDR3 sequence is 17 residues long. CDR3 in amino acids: CASSIYPNRGLNDGYTF. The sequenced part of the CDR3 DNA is TGTGCCAGTAGTATTTATCCCAACAGGGGGCTGAATGATGGC.

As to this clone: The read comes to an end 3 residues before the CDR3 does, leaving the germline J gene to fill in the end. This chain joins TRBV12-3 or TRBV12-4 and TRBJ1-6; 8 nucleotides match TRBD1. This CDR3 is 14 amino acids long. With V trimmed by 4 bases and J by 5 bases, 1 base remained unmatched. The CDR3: CASSWTGNNSPLHF. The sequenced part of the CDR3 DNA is TGTGCCAGCAGTTGGACAGGGAATAATTCACCC.

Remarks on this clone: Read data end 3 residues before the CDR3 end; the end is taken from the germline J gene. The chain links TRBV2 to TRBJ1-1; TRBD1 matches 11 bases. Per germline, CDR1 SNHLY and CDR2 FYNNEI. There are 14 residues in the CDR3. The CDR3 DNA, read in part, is TGTGCCAGCAGGACGGACAGGGGGCGAACCGGG. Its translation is CASRTDRGRTG. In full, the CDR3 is CASRTDRGRTGAFF.

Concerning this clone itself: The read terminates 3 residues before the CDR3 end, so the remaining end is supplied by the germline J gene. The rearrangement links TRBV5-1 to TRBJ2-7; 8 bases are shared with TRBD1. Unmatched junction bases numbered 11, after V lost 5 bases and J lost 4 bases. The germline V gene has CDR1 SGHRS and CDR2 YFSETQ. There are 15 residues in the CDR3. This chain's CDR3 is CASRTDRGAGYEQYF. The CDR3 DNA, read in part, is TGCGCCAGCAGAACTGACAGGGGCGCCGGGTACGAG.

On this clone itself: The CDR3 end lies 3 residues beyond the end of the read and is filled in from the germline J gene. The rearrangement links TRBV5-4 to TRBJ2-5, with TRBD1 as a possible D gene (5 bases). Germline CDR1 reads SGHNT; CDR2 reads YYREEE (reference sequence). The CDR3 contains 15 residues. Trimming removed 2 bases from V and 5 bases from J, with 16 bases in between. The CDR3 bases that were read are TGTGCCAGCAGCTTTGACCCTCAGGGTTATGAGACC. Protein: CASSFDPQGYET. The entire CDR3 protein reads CASSFDPQGYETQYF.

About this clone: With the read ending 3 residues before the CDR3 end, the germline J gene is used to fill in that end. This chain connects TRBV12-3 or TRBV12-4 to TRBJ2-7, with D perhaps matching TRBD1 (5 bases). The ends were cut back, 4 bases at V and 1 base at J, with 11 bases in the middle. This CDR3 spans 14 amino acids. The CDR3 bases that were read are TGTGCCAGCAGTTGGGGCAGGGTGTCCTACGAG. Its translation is CASSWGRVSYE. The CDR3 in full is CASSWGRVSYEQYF.

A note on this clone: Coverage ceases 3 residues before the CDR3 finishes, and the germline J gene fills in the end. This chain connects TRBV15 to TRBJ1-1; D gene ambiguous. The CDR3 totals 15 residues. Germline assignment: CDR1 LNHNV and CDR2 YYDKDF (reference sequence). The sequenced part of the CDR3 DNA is TGTGCCACCAGCAGAGAAAGAAGGCGGGAGATGGTG. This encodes CATSRERRREMV. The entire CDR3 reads CATSRERRREMVAFF.